These 12 T cell receptor beta chains originate from one sample sequenced in a study of blood T cell repertoires in COVID-19. Clones were sequenced by immunoSEQ multiplex PCR, and TCRdb holds only the in-frame ones, with some missing. Among about 200,000 clones listed, about 82% were seen once. The sequencing input was PBMCs or T cells enriched from blood (not recorded which). The source of these receptors is a man between 35 and 55 years old with acute COVID-19.

The genes are TRBV4-1 and TRBJ1-4; TRBD1 matches at 8 bases. This CDR3 is 17 amino acids long. Per germline, CDR1 MGHRA and CDR2 YSYEKL. V lost 4 bases, J lost 3 bases, and 10 bases stayed unmatched. CDR3 amino acids: CASSRARTGRANEKLFF. CDR3 nucleotide sequence: TGCGCCAGCAGCCGAGCGAGGACAGGGCGGGCTAATGAAAAACTGTTTTTT.

The count of this clone is one. The chain is built from TRBV30 and TRBJ1-5; perhaps TRBD1 as D (6 bases). V shed 2 bases and J shed 0 bases, with 14 bases lying between them. The CDR3 loop spans 16 amino acids. Germline values: CDR1 GTSNPN, CDR2 SVGIG (reference sequence). CDR3 residues: CAWSTGQFNSNQPQHF. The CDR3 bases are TGTGCCTGGAGTACAGGACAGTTCAATAGCAATCAGCCCCAGCATTTT.

This chain uses TRBV7-6 with TRBJ2-2; D is unresolved. The V gene's germline CDR1 is SGHVS and CDR2 FNYEAQ. The V and J ends lost 5 bases and 3 bases respectively, with 10 bases between them. This CDR3 has 14 residues. The CDR3 protein is CASSLHPDTGELFF. Written as DNA, the CDR3 is TGTGCCAGCAGCCTCCACCCGGACACCGGGGAGCTGTTTTTT.

As to this clone: This sample also contains other DNA sequences that code for the same CDR3. V gene TRBV28 combines with J gene TRBJ1-2; no clear D gene. This CDR3 is 10 amino acids long. The V end lost 5 bases, the J end lost 4 bases, and 2 bases lay between the germline ends. CDR1 is MDHEN, CDR2 SYDVKM, per germline. The CDR3 DNA is TGTGCCAGCAGTCGCTATGGCTACACCTTC. Residues: CASSRYGYTF.

The rearrangement links TRBV9 to TRBJ2-7; the D gene is possibly TRBD2 (6 bases). V lost 4 bases, J lost 0 bases, and 14 bases lay in between. The CDR3 totals 15 residues. CDR1 and CDR2 from the germline V gene are SGDLS and YYNGEE. The CDR3 loop reads CASSPEGGTSYEQYF. CDR3 DNA sequence: TGTGCCAGCAGCCCTGAGGGCGGGACCTCCTACGAGCAGTACTTC. Filled out from reference TRBV9 and TRBJ2-7, the complete variable domain reads DSGVTQTPKHLITATGQRVTLRCSPRSGDLSVYWYQQSLDQGLQFLIQYYNGEERAKGNILERFSAQQFPDLHSELNLSSLELGDSALYFCASSPEGGTSYEQYFGPGTRLTVT.

This clone has a handful of counts. This rearrangement joins TRBV6-6 to TRBJ2-1; TRBD2 matches at 10 bases. This CDR3 region has 13 residues. V lost 8 bases to trimming and J lost 9 bases; unmatched junction nucleotides: 7. CDR1 and CDR2 from the germline V gene are MNHNY and SVGAGI (reference sequence). This chain's CDR3 is CASLEREGTEQFF. CDR3 in DNA: TGTGCCAGCTTGGAGCGGGAGGGCACTGAGCAGTTCTTC.

V gene TRBV29-1 combines with J gene TRBJ1-2, with D uncertain. V was cut by 5 bases and J by 1 base, with 11 bases left in between. Per germline, CDR1 SQVTM and CDR2 ANQGSEA. The CDR3 is 13 residues long. In DNA, the CDR3 is TGCAGCGTTAATGACGGGTTTAACTATGGCTACACCTTC. As protein: CSVNDGFNYGYTF.

CDR3 in amino acids: CASKGGSFSYEQYF. Written as DNA, the CDR3 is TGTGCCAGCAAGGGGGGGAGTTTCTCCTACGAGCAGTACTTC. The gene calls are TRBV28 and TRBJ2-7; tentatively, D is TRBD2 (7 bases). V was trimmed by 7 bases and J by 0 bases, leaving 13 bases between them. CDR1 is MDHEN, CDR2 SYDVKM, per germline. The CDR3 is 14 amino acids.

V and J are TRBV27 and TRBJ2-2; TRBD1 aligns across 7 bases. The CDR3 loop spans 11 amino acids. Germline V gene sequence: CDR1 MNHEY, CDR2 SMNVEV (reference sequence). Unmatched junction bases numbered 4, after V lost 6 bases and J lost 12 bases. CDR3: CASSTGEKLFF. The DNA of the CDR3 is TGTGCCAGCAGCACAGGGGAAAAGCTGTTTTTT.

This clone was seen a few times. The chain combines TRBV28 with TRBJ1-1; D is undetermined. The CDR3 runs to 15 residues. Deletions cut 6 bases from V and 0 bases from J, with 14 bases between. CDR1 MDHEN and CDR2 SYDVKM come from the germline V gene. CDR3 coding DNA: TGTGCCAGCAGCTCAGGATCATTAATGAACACTGAAGCTTTCTTT. Its protein product is CASSSGSLMNTEAFF.

J is TRBJ2-2 and V is TRBV5-1, with TRBD1 identical over 7 bases. CDR1 and CDR2 (germline): SGHRS, YFSETQ. There are 16 residues in the CDR3. V lost 4 bases and J lost 7; bases outside the gene matches: 13. The CDR3 coding sequence is TGCGCCAGCAGCCCGGGGCTAGGGGGCGGCGGCGGGGAGCTGTTTTTT. Its translation: CASSPGLGGGGGELFF. The variable domain in full, completed from reference TRBV5-1 and TRBJ2-2, reads KAGVTQTPRYLIKTRGQQVTLSCSPISGHRSVSWYQQTPGQGLQFLFEYFSETQRNKGNFPGRFSGRQFSNSRSEMNVSTLELGDSALYLCASSPGLGGGGGELFFGEGSRLTVL.

This clone occurred a few times. V gene TRBV28 combines with J gene TRBJ2-2, with TRBD2 as a possible D gene (5 bases). CDR1 and CDR2 from the germline V gene are MDHEN and SYDVKM. CDR3 size: 17 residues. Trimming removed 2 bases from V and 1 base from J, with 14 bases in between. CDR3 in amino acids: CASSLKRRTGNTGELFF. The CDR3 DNA reads TGTGCCAGCAGTTTAAAAAGAAGGACTGGGAACACCGGGGAGCTGTTTTTT.